These 27 T cell receptor beta chains came from one sample sequenced in a study of technical replicates of blood from a handful of donors. Clones were sequenced by immunoSEQ multiplex PCR, and TCRdb holds only the in-frame ones, with some missing. The sample has just over 55,000 clones, around 93% seen once. The sequenced material came from PBMCs. The receptors originated from a human donor in good health. Some clones in this sample may be carry-over from other donors' samples.

V and J are TRBV5-6 and TRBJ1-5; D remains ambiguous. Trimming removed 1 base from V and 7 bases from J, with 12 bases in between. CDR3 size: 14 residues. Germline values: CDR1 SGHDT, CDR2 YYEEEE. CDR3 sequence: CASSLWRMEQPQHF. DNA for the CDR3: TGTGCCAGCAGCTTGTGGAGGATGGAGCAGCCCCAGCATTTT.

The sample holds a few counts of this clone. The chain is built from TRBV10-3 and TRBJ2-2, with a weak D call TRBD2 (5 bases). V lost 0 bases and J lost 5, with 7 bases in between. The CDR3 totals 14 residues. Germline V lookup: CDR1 ENHRY, CDR2 SYGVKD. The CDR3 protein is CAISESRGTGELFF. The DNA for the CDR3 is TGTGCCATCAGTGAGTCACGGGGAACCGGGGAGCTGTTTTTT.

The CDR3 sequence: CASSSIRDSPLHF. In DNA, the CDR3 is TGTGCCAGCAGCTCCATCCGAGATTCACCCCTCCACTTT. V and J are TRBV7-3 and TRBJ1-6; D unclear. The germline CDR1 and CDR2 sequences are SGHTA and FQGTGA. The CDR3 length is 13 residues. V was pared by 4 bases and J by 8 bases, with 9 bases between.

The gene calls are TRBV5-6 and TRBJ1-5, with 7 bases that match TRBD1. The CDR3 is 15 residues long. V shed 4 bases, J shed 0 bases, and the junction held 4 bases outside the gene matches. CDR1 and CDR2 (germline): SGHDT, YYEEEE. The CDR3 reads CASSVGQYSNQPQHF. The CDR3 region has the DNA TGTGCCAGCAGCGTGGGACAGTATAGCAATCAGCCCCAGCATTTT.

The chain links TRBV19 to TRBJ1-2; 7 nucleotides line up with TRBD1. CDR3 length: 14 amino acids. Germline V CDR1 and CDR2: LNHDA, SQIVND (reference sequence). V was pared by 3 bases and J by 5 bases, with 6 bases of the junction left unmatched. CDR3 DNA sequence: TGTGCCAGTAGTATCGGTTCAGGGGGTTATGGCTACACCTTC. It specifies CASSIGSGGYGYTF.

This sequence joins TRBV5-1 and TRBJ2-1; 7 nucleotides align to TRBD1. The CDR3 has 14 residues. Looked up from germline, CDR1 is SGHRS and CDR2 is YFSETQ. V lost 6 bases and J lost 6; bases outside the gene matches: 9. Here the CDR3 DNA reads TGCGCCAGCACCCCCGGGACAGTCAGCAATGAGCAGTTCTTC. It translates to CASTPGTVSNEQFF.

J is TRBJ2-7 and V is TRBV4-3; 8 nucleotides line up with TRBD2. V dropped 4 bases and J dropped 3; count of bases not matched to a gene: 5. The CDR3 contains 14 residues. Per the germline V gene, CDR1 is LGHNA and CDR2 is YSLEER. The CDR3 DNA sequence: TGCGCCAGCAGCCCTGGCGCGGGAGGCTACGAGCAGTACTTC. Amino acids: CASSPGAGGYEQYF.

For the CDR3, the DNA is TGTGCCAGCAGCTTACAGGGGAGCTCCACTGAAGCTTTCTTT. Encoded protein: CASSLQGSSTEAFF. The rearrangement joins TRBV11-1 to TRBJ1-1; the D gene is possibly TRBD1 (6 bases). V lost 2 bases, J lost 4 bases, and 11 bases lay in between. CDR3 length: 14 residues. Germline V gene sequence: CDR1 SGHAT, CDR2 FQDESV (reference sequence). Together with reference TRBV11-1 and TRBJ1-1, the CDR3 gives the full variable domain: EAEVAQSPRYKITEKSQAVAFWCDPISGHATLYWYRQILGQGPELLVQFQDESVVDDSQLPKDRFSAERLKGVDSTLKIQPAELGDSAMYLCASSLQGSSTEAFFGQGTRLTVV.

The V call is TRBV4-2, the J call TRBJ2-5; 7 bases are shared with TRBD1. The germline V gene encodes CDR1 LGHNA and CDR2 YNFKEQ. The CDR3 consists of 17 residues. J lost 2 bases, V lost 0 bases, and 9 bases had no gene match. The CDR3 region has the DNA TGTGCCAGCAGCCAAGATACCAGGACAGGTGGACAAGAGACCCAGTACTTC. The encoded protein is CASSQDTRTGGQETQYF.

The rearrangement uses TRBV25-1 and TRBJ1-2, with D hard to call. Germline CDR1 MGHDK, CDR2 SYGVNS. The ends were cut back, 11 bases at V and 5 bases at J, with 15 bases in the middle. CDR3 length: 12 amino acids. CDR3 sequence (DNA): TGTGCCGCGGAGGCGCAACGGTATGGCTACACCTTC. Its translation is CAAEAQRYGYTF.

This clone was picked up one time. V is TRBV4-3 and J is TRBJ1-1, with D perhaps matching TRBD1 (5 bases). The germline gives CDR1 LGHNA, CDR2 YSLEER. The CDR3 has 15 residues. Trimming took off 7 bases at V and 2 bases at J, with 17 bases between the two ends. In nucleotides, the CDR3 is TGCGCCAGCACCCTTACCCGGGGGAGTAACACTGAAGCTTTCTTT. It is translated as CASTLTRGSNTEAFF.

V usage is TRBV30 and J usage is TRBJ1-2, with 7 bases lining up with TRBD1. Germline assignment: CDR1 GTSNPN and CDR2 SVGIG (reference sequence). The CDR3 is 12 residues long. After removal of 2 bases from V and 5 bases from J, the junction contained 2 bases not matched to a gene. CDR3 in DNA: TGTGCCTGGAGTCGACAGGGATATGGCTACACCTTC. Protein: CAWSRQGYGYTF.

The gene calls are TRBV5-4 and TRBJ2-5; a possible D gene is TRBD2 (5 bases). Trimming pared 4 bases from V and 5 bases from J, leaving 15 bases between. The CDR3 loop spans 14 amino acids. The V gene's germline CDR1 is SGHNT and CDR2 YYREEE (reference sequence). The CDR3 sequence: CASSEHTKRETQYF. In DNA, the CDR3 is TGTGCCAGCAGCGAACACACCAAGCGGGAGACCCAGTACTTC. Full variable domain (outside the CDR3, taken from reference TRBV5-4 and TRBJ2-5): ETGVTQSPTHLIKTRGQQVTLRCSSQSGHNTVSWYQQALGQGPQFIFQYYREEENGRGNFPPRFSGLQFPNYSSELNVNALELDDSALYLCASSEHTKRETQYFGPGTRLLVL.

The rearrangement links TRBV7-8 to TRBJ2-2, with D possibly being TRBD2 (5 bases). The CDR3 covers 11 residues. CDR1 and CDR2 from the germline V gene are SGHVS and FQNEAQ. V was shortened by 6 bases and J by 6 bases, with 5 bases between the two germline ends. Here the CDR3 reads CASREAGELFF. CDR3 DNA sequence: TGTGCCAGCAGGGAGGCCGGGGAGCTGTTTTTT.

This chain joins TRBV29-1 and TRBJ2-7; possible D gene TRBD2, 6 bases. The CDR3 has 13 residues. The germline CDR1 and CDR2 sequences are SQVTM and ANQGSEA. The V gene lost 5 bases and the J gene lost 0 bases, with 11 bases spanning the gap. As DNA, the CDR3 is TGCAGCGTTAGGGAGGCGACCTCCTACGAGCAGTACTTC. Amino acid sequence: CSVREATSYEQYF.

The chain uses TRBV2 and TRBJ1-6; D remains ambiguous. Germline-derived CDR1 and CDR2 are SNHLY and FYNNEI. CDR3 length: 11 amino acids. The V and J ends lost 4 bases and 9 bases respectively, with 4 bases between them. The chain's CDR3 is CASSVSSPLHF. The CDR3 DNA reads TGTGCCAGCAGTGTCAGTTCACCCCTCCACTTT.

V is TRBV6-5 and J is TRBJ1-6; 8 bases are shared with TRBD1. Trimming at V came to 0 bases and at J to 9 bases, leaving 4 bases not matched to a gene. This CDR3 spans 15 amino acids. Germline loops: CDR1 MNHEY, CDR2 SVGAGI. The CDR3 sequence: CASSYSTDRGSPLHF. CDR3 bases: TGTGCCAGCAGTTACTCAACAGACAGGGGTTCACCCCTCCACTTT.

This clone appeared once. This chain joins TRBV5-1 and TRBJ1-1, with D hard to call. Trimming removed 0 bases from V and 8 bases from J, with 14 bases in between. The CDR3 loop spans 14 amino acids. The germline gives CDR1 SGHRS, CDR2 YFSETQ. CDR3 nucleotide sequence: TGCGCCAGCAGCTTGGCTCCACACACCCAAGAAGCTTTCTTT. Its translation: CASSLAPHTQEAFF. Complete variable domain (other parts from reference TRBV5-1 and TRBJ1-1): KAGVTQTPRYLIKTRGQQVTLSCSPISGHRSVSWYQQTPGQGLQFLFEYFSETQRNKGNFPGRFSGRQFSNSRSEMNVSTLELGDSALYLCASSLAPHTQEAFFGQGTRLTVV.

The rearrangement links TRBV5-1 to TRBJ2-2; the D gene is possibly TRBD2 (5 bases). The V end lost 2 bases, the J end lost 3 bases, and 11 bases lay between the germline ends. Germline V gene sequence: CDR1 SGHRS, CDR2 YFSETQ. The CDR3 extends over 15 amino acids. The DNA of the CDR3 is TGCGCCAGCAGCTTCACGGGGATAGACACCGGGGAGCTGTTTTTT. Protein: CASSFTGIDTGELFF.

This chain joins TRBV5-1 and TRBJ2-1; the match to TRBD2 covers 13 bases. The CDR3 contains 15 residues. V trimming: 5 bases; J trimming: 7 bases; junction bases outside the gene matches: 6. Germline V gene data show CDR1 as SGHRS and CDR2 as YFSETQ. CDR3 sequence: CASREGLAGLNEQFF. The CDR3 nucleotides are TGCGCCAGCAGGGAGGGACTAGCGGGATTGAATGAGCAGTTCTTC.

The genes are TRBV4-1 and TRBJ2-4; 7 bases are shared with TRBD2. Germline CDR1 MGHRA, CDR2 YSYEKL. This CDR3 is 14 amino acids long. The trim removed 4 bases at V and 9 bases at J, leaving 9 bases unmatched. The CDR3 DNA reads TGCGCCAGCAGCCCCGACCGCGGGGAGGGCATTCAGTACTTC. Encoded protein: CASSPDRGEGIQYF.

The chain carries TRBV9 and TRBJ2-3, with 12 positions matching TRBD2. Germline V gene sequence: CDR1 SGDLS, CDR2 YYNGEE. The CDR3 runs 16 residues. After removal of 0 bases from V and 6 bases from J, the junction contained 5 bases not matched to a gene. CDR3: CASSVVASGRVDTQYF. The CDR3 DNA follows: TGTGCCAGCAGCGTAGTGGCTAGCGGGAGGGTGGATACGCAGTATTTT.

The gene calls are TRBV19 and TRBJ1-2, with D possibly TRBD1 on 5 matching bases. Trimming removed 6 bases from V and 4 bases from J, with 9 bases in between. CDR3 size: 12 residues. Looked up from germline, CDR1 is LNHDA and CDR2 is SQIVND (reference sequence). Here the CDR3 DNA reads TGTGCCAGTAGGACAGACACCTATGGCTACACCTTC. This gives the protein CASRTDTYGYTF.

The V call is TRBV5-4, the J call TRBJ1-6; a possible D gene is TRBD1 (5 bases). The germline CDR1 and CDR2 sequences are SGHNT and YYREEE (reference sequence). V lost 4 bases to trimming and J lost 6 bases, with 11 bases between them. The length of the CDR3 is 14 residues. Written as DNA, the CDR3 is TGTGCCAGCAGCCTCAATCAGGGTAATTCACCCCTCCACTTT. Amino acids: CASSLNQGNSPLHF.

Only one count was recorded for this clone. The V and J genes are TRBV13 and TRBJ2-1, with 9 positions matching TRBD2. The germline V gene has CDR1 PRHDT and CDR2 FYEKMQ (reference sequence). This CDR3 comprises 15 residues. Trimming took 5 bases from V and 12 from J; bases not matched to a gene: 14. CDR3 sequence reads: CASSTDGSGGPAQFF. In nucleotides, the CDR3 is TGTGCCAGCAGCACAGACGGTAGCGGGGGCCCCGCGCAGTTCTTC.

The CDR3 coding sequence is TGCGCCAGCAGCTTAGGGACAGGGGGTGCTGAAGCTTTCTTT. Its translation: CASSLGTGGAEAFF. The chain employs TRBV5-1 and TRBJ1-1; 11 positions match TRBD1. This CDR3 is built from 14 residues. Germline CDR1 is SGHRS and CDR2 is YFSETQ. V shed 2 bases, J shed 6 bases, and the junction held 3 bases outside the gene matches. Variable domain in full (rest from reference TRBV5-1 and TRBJ1-1): KAGVTQTPRYLIKTRGQQVTLSCSPISGHRSVSWYQQTPGQGLQFLFEYFSETQRNKGNFPGRFSGRQFSNSRSEMNVSTLELGDSALYLCASSLGTGGAEAFFGQGTRLTVV.

This chain joins TRBV5-4 and TRBJ2-1, with a weak D call TRBD1 (6 bases). The CDR3 runs 13 residues. Trimming took off 3 bases at V and 6 bases at J, with 10 bases between the two ends. Germline V gives CDR1 SGHNT, CDR2 YYREEE (reference sequence). The CDR3 loop reads CASSWGHFNEQFF. The DNA of the CDR3 is TGTGCCAGCAGCTGGGGACACTTCAATGAGCAGTTCTTC.